This T cell receptor (beta chain) was identified during a study of control samples from healthy donors and cancer patients. The table came from immunoSEQ multiplex PCR; TCRdb's copy has only in-frame clones and leaves some out. This sample has more than 95,000 clones, with 88% found just once. Sequenced: blood. The TCR originated in a woman in her seventies in good health.

CDR3: CASSEDRAQHF. DNA of the CDR3: TGTGCCAGCAGTGAAGACCGGGCCCAGCATTTT. The gene calls are TRBV6-1 and TRBJ1-5; unclear D gene. Germline CDR1 MNHNS, CDR2 SASEGT. With 1 base removed from V and 11 bases from J, the gap between germline ends came to 6 bases. The CDR3 spans 11 residues.